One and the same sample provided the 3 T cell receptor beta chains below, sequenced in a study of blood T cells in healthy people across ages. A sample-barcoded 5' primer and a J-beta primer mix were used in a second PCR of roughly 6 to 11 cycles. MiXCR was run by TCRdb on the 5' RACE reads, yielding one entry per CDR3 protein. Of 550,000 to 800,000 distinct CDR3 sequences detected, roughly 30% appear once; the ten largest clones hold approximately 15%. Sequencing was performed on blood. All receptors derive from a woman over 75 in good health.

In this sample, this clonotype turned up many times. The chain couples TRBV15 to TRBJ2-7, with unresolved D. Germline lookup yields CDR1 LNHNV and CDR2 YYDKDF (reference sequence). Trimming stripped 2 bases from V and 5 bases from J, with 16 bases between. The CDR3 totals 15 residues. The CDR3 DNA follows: TGTGCCACCAGCAGACGCACGGTTGAGTTCGACGAGCAGTACTTC. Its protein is CATSRRTVEFDEQYF. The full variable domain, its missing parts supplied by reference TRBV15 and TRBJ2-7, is DAMVIQNPRYQVTQFGKPVTLSCSQTLNHNVMYWYQQKSSQAPKLLFHYYDKDFNNEADTPDNFQSRRPNTSFCFLDIRSPGLGDTAMYLCATSRRTVEFDEQYFGPGTRLTVT.

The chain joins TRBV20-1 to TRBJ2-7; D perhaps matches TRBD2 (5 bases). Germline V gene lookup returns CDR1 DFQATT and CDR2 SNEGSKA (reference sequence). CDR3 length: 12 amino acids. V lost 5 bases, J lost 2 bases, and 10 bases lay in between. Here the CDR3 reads CSAPTSPYEQYF. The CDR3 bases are TGCAGTGCTCCTACTAGTCCCTACGAGCAGTACTTC.

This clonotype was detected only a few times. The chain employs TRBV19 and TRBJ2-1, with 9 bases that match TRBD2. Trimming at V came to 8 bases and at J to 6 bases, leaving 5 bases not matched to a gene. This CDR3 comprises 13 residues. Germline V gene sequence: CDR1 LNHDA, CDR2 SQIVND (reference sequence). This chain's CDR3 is CASATSGPNEQFF. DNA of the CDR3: TGTGCCAGTGCTACTAGCGGGCCCAATGAGCAGTTCTTC.